This T cell receptor beta chain was sequenced for a study of T cells after yellow fever vaccination. The CDR3 is 14 amino acids. V was pared by 3 bases and J by 8 bases, with 6 bases of the junction left unmatched. Germline loops: CDR1 KGHSH, CDR2 LQKENI. MiXCR, run by TCRdb on the 5' RACE reads, gives a single entry per CDR3 protein. The sample consists of 300,000 to 400,000 distinct CDR3 sequences, about 8.7% of them appearing once. This clonotype was seen many times. The genes are TRBV18 and TRBJ2-1; 8 bases are shared with TRBD1. This sequence was found in a man aged 18 to 30 who received the YFV17D yellow fever vaccine. The input for sequencing was PBMCs, taken on the day of the first yellow fever vaccination. This CDR3 reads CASSPDRGVDEQFF. CDR3 nucleotide sequence: TGTGCCAGCTCACCCGACAGGGGCGTTGATGAGCAGTTCTTC.